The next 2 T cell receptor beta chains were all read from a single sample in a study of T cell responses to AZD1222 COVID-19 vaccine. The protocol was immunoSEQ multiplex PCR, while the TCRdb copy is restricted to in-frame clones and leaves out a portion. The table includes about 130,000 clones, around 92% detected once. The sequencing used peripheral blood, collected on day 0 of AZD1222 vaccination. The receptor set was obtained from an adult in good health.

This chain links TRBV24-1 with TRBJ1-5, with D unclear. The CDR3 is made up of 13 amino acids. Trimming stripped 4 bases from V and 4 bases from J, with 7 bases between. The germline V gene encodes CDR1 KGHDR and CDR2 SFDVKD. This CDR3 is CATSDRPNQPQHF. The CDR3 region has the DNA TGTGCCACCAGTGACCGGCCTAATCAGCCCCAGCATTTT.

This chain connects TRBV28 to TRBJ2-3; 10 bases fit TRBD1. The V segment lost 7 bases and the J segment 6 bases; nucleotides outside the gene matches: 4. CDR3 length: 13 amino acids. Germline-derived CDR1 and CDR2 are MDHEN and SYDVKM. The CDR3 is CASNRQGADTQYF. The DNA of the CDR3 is TGTGCCAGCAACCGACAGGGGGCCGATACGCAGTATTTT.